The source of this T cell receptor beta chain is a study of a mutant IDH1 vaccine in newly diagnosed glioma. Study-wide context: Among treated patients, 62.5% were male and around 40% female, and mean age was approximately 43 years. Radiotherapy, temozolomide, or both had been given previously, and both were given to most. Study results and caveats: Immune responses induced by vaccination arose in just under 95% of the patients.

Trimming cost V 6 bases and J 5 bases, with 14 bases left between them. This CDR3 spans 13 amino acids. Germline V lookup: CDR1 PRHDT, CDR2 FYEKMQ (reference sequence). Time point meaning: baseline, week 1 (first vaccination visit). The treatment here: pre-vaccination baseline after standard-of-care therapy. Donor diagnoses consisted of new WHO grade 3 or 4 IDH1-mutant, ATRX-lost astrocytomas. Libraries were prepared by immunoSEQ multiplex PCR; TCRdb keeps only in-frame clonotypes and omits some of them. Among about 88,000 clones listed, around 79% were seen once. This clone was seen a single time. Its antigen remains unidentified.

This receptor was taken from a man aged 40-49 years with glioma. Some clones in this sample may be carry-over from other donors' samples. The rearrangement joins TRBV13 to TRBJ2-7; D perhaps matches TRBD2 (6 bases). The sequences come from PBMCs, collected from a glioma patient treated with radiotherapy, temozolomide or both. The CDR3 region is CASSSLGGNEQYF. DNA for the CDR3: TGTGCCAGCAGTTCACTTGGGGGGAACGAGCAGTACTTC.